The next 29 T cell receptor beta chains were all read from a single sample in a study of T cell responses to AZD1222 COVID-19 vaccine. The data were produced by immunoSEQ multiplex PCR, yet TCRdb's version contains in-frame clones alone and is incomplete. The table includes 180,000 or so clones, roughly 94% detected once. Here the sequenced sample was peripheral blood, taken 28 days after the second AZD1222 dose. The receptors come from an adult who received the AZD1222 COVID-19 vaccine.

CDR3 DNA: TGCACCGCTAAGGGGAAGAACACTGAAGCTTTCTTT. Translated, it gives CTAKGKNTEAFF. The chain links TRBV29-1 to TRBJ1-1, with D perhaps TRBD1 (5 bases). The CDR3 extends over 12 amino acids. CDR1 is SQVTM, CDR2 ANQGSEA, per germline.

The rearrangement uses TRBV7-2 and TRBJ2-3; TRBD2 aligns across 12 bases. CDR1 is SGHTA and CDR2 is FQGNSA in the germline V gene. V shed 2 bases and J 3 bases; nucleotides not matched to a gene: 9. This CDR3 comprises 18 residues. CDR3 nucleotide sequence: TGTGCCAGCAGCTTATTTGGACAGGGGACTAGCGGGACAGATACGCAGTATTTT. Its translation: CASSLFGQGTSGTDTQYF.

The J gene is TRBJ1-5, the V gene TRBV30; TRBD1 is a possible D gene (5 bases). Trimming removed 3 bases from V and 4 bases from J, with 13 bases in between. Germline CDR1 is GTSNPN and CDR2 is SVGIG (reference sequence). The CDR3 consists of 14 residues. The CDR3: CAWSTGLPNQPQHF. CDR3 sequence (DNA): TGTGCCTGGAGCACGGGACTGCCGAATCAGCCCCAGCATTTT.

The chain links TRBV28 to TRBJ1-3; D remains unclear. V lost 3 bases and J lost 1, with 10 bases in between. CDR3 length equals 15 residues. The germline V gene encodes CDR1 MDHEN and CDR2 SYDVKM. The CDR3, as DNA: TGTGCCAGCAGTTTGTTGGGTGTATCTGGAAACACCATATATTTT. Translation: CASSLLGVSGNTIYF.

The chain has TRBV29-1 and TRBJ2-7; possible D gene TRBD1, 6 bases. V dropped 6 bases and J dropped 2 bases, with 17 bases sitting between them. The CDR3 spans 14 residues. Germline V lookup: CDR1 SQVTM, CDR2 ANQGSEA. For the CDR3, the DNA is TGCAGCGTCGCGGACAGAGTTTTTCCCTACGAGCAGTACTTC. It specifies CSVADRVFPYEQYF.

This chain uses TRBV19 with TRBJ1-4; D uncertain. In germline, CDR1 is LNHDA, CDR2 SQIVND (reference sequence). V lost 6 bases to trimming and J lost 8 bases, with 13 bases between them. The CDR3 has 13 residues. CDR3 in amino acids: CASSPRLGEKLFF. CDR3 sequence (DNA): TGTGCCAGTAGCCCTCGACTGGGGGAAAAACTGTTTTTT.

The chain uses TRBV6-5 and TRBJ2-1; D gene ambiguous. This CDR3 is built from 12 residues. CDR1 and CDR2 (germline): MNHEY, SVGAGI. Trimming shortened V by 0 bases and J by 7 bases, and 4 bases separated the two germline ends. The CDR3 region is CASSYSKNEQFF. The CDR3 nucleotides read TGTGCCAGCAGTTACTCGAAGAATGAGCAGTTCTTC.

In nucleotides, the CDR3 is TGTGCCAGCAGTGAAGGTCCAGGGGGCGGAGATACGCAGTATTTT. Its protein is CASSEGPGGGDTQYF. V and J are TRBV6-1 and TRBJ2-3, with 8 bases that match TRBD1. The length of the CDR3 is 15 residues. The germline CDR1 and CDR2 sequences are MNHNS and SASEGT. The ends lost 1 base at V and 5 bases at J; junction bases unmatched: 5.

The V and J genes are TRBV4-1 and TRBJ1-1; 10 bases are a match to TRBD1. V lost 3 bases, J lost 0 bases, and 7 bases stayed unmatched. Looked up from germline, CDR1 is MGHRA and CDR2 is YSYEKL. This CDR3 has 17 amino acids. The DNA of the CDR3 is TGCGCCAGCAGCCATCGGCCGGGACAGGGGCTGAACACTGAAGCTTTCTTT. Translated: CASSHRPGQGLNTEAFF.

This clone was observed a single time. The J gene is TRBJ1-2, the V gene TRBV29-1, with D unclear. V was pared by 3 bases and J by 7 bases, with 3 bases between. CDR3 size: 9 residues. Per the germline V gene, CDR1 is SQVTM and CDR2 is ANQGSEA. The CDR3 DNA is TGCAGCGTTGACAGTGGCTACACCTTC. It yields the protein CSVDSGYTF.

V usage is TRBV5-1 and J usage is TRBJ2-7; TRBD1 agrees at 7 bases. The CDR3 is 14 amino acids. Germline V gene data show CDR1 as SGHRS and CDR2 as YFSETQ. J lost 2 bases, V lost 4 bases, and 6 bases had no gene match. As DNA, the CDR3 is TGCGCCAGCAGCGGGGGACAGCATGCCTACGAGCAGTACTTC. Its translation is CASSGGQHAYEQYF.

The chain links TRBV19 to TRBJ1-2, with D possibly being TRBD1 (5 bases). Germline assignment: CDR1 LNHDA and CDR2 SQIVND (reference sequence). V lost 6 bases to trimming and J lost 5 bases, with 7 bases between them. This CDR3 has 11 amino acids. CDR3 region: CASRTVYGYTF. CDR3 DNA: TGTGCCAGTAGGACAGTTTATGGCTACACCTTC.

The rearrangement uses TRBV7-2 and TRBJ2-7, with D hard to call. There are 12 residues in the CDR3. Germline V gene lookup returns CDR1 SGHTA and CDR2 FQGNSA. V lost 1 base, J lost 2 bases, and 3 bases lay in between. CDR3 in DNA: TGTGCCAGCAGCTTAGACCCCTACGAGCAGTACTTC. Translating it yields CASSLDPYEQYF.

The CDR3 DNA sequence: TGTGCCAGCAGGCCTAGCGGGAGGAGTTTAGGAGAGCAGTTCTTC. Translating it yields CASRPSGRSLGEQFF. The rearrangement links TRBV5-6 to TRBJ2-1; 11 bases align to TRBD2. The J segment lost 10 bases and the V segment lost 5 bases, leaving 11 bases of the junction unmatched. CDR1 and CDR2 (germline): SGHDT, YYEEEE. The CDR3 has 15 amino acids.

The rearrangement links TRBV29-1 to TRBJ1-2; 7 bases align to TRBD1. The junction had 6 bases not matched to a gene; V was cut back by 0 bases and J by 2 bases. This CDR3 has 15 amino acids. Germline CDR1 reads SQVTM; CDR2 reads ANQGSEA. CDR3 coding DNA: TGCAGCGTTGAAGATCGGACAGGACGAAACTATGGCTACACCTTC. Translation: CSVEDRTGRNYGYTF.

The rearrangement joins TRBV7-3 to TRBJ2-2; D is possibly TRBD1 or TRBD2 (5 bases each). This CDR3 contains 16 residues. V lost 4 bases and J 2 bases, leaving 14 bases between the germline ends. The germline gives CDR1 SGHTA, CDR2 FQGTGA. CDR3 nucleotide sequence: TGTGCCAGCAGCTCCTCCGGGGCCTCAAACACCGGGGAGCTGTTTTTT. It encodes CASSSSGASNTGELFF.

This rearrangement joins TRBV4-2 to TRBJ1-2; TRBD1 might be the D (6 bases). The germline V and J ends were trimmed by 0 bases and 0 bases, with 11 bases remaining between them. From germline, CDR1 is LGHNA and CDR2 YNFKEQ. The CDR3 spans 16 residues. The CDR3 region is CASSQEEDSANYGYTF. DNA for the CDR3: TGTGCCAGCAGCCAAGAAGAGGACAGTGCTAACTATGGCTACACCTTC.

CDR3 nucleotides: TGTGCCAGCAGTCAGGATAGCGGGTACTACAATGAGCAGTTCTTC. Translating it yields CASSQDSGYYNEQFF. The chain joins TRBV4-2 to TRBJ2-1; 7 nucleotides match TRBD2. From germline, CDR1 is LGHNA and CDR2 YNFKEQ. Losses at the gene ends were 6 bases for V and 3 bases for J; bases not matched to a gene: 8. The CDR3 is 15 amino acids.

The V and J genes are TRBV9 and TRBJ1-1; D is perhaps TRBD1 (6 bases). The V end was cut by 4 bases, the J end by 1 base, with 14 bases between. CDR1 SGDLS and CDR2 YYNGEE come from the germline V gene. The CDR3 has 15 amino acids. The CDR3 reads CASSPTGGANTEAFF. The CDR3 region has the DNA TGTGCCAGCAGCCCCACGGGGGGCGCGAACACTGAAGCTTTCTTT. The whole variable domain, filled in from reference TRBV9 and TRBJ1-1, reads DSGVTQTPKHLITATGQRVTLRCSPRSGDLSVYWYQQSLDQGLQFLIQYYNGEERAKGNILERFSAQQFPDLHSELNLSSLELGDSALYFCASSPTGGANTEAFFGQGTRLTVV.

CDR3 DNA: TGTGCCACCACCTTATCCGGCATCAAGTCTGGAAACACCATATATTTT. It codes for CATTLSGIKSGNTIYF. The genes are TRBV15 and TRBJ1-3; no clear D gene. Per the germline V gene, CDR1 is LNHNV and CDR2 is YYDKDF (reference sequence). Deletions cut 7 bases from V and 1 base from J, with 17 bases between. The CDR3 totals 16 residues.

This clone appeared a few times. This chain uses TRBV19 with TRBJ1-2; 8 bases match TRBD1. The ends lost 6 bases at V and 1 base at J; junction bases unmatched: 7. CDR3 length: 15 amino acids. Per the germline V gene, CDR1 is LNHDA and CDR2 is SQIVND (reference sequence). The CDR3 nucleotides read TGTGCCAGTAGAATGCAGGGGGCGTTTAACTATGGCTACACCTTC. This codes for CASRMQGAFNYGYTF.

The rearrangement uses TRBV5-1 and TRBJ1-1, with a tentative D call TRBD1 (5 bases). The CDR3 is made up of 16 amino acids. CDR1 is SGHRS and CDR2 is YFSETQ in the germline V gene. Between the trimmed V and J ends, which lost 4 bases and 8 bases, there was a span of 24 bases. In DNA form, the CDR3 reads TGCGCCAGCAGCGAGGACACGGGGCCTGAAGAGCCAGAAGCTTTCTTT. Translating gives CASSEDTGPEEPEAFF.

The gene calls are TRBV7-9 and TRBJ1-2; 12 bases are a match to TRBD1. The V and J ends lost 4 bases and 6 bases, in that order; junction bases with no gene match: 3. The CDR3 covers 14 residues. CDR1 and CDR2 (germline): SEHNR, FQNEAQ (reference sequence). The CDR3 sequence is CASSWGQGAHGYTF. The CDR3 coding sequence is TGTGCCAGCAGCTGGGGACAGGGGGCCCATGGCTACACCTTC.

This chain joins TRBV4-1 and TRBJ1-4, with TRBD1 identical over 9 bases. This CDR3 is 16 amino acids long. Trimming removed 2 bases from V and 5 bases from J; junction bases left unmatched: 6. From germline, CDR1 is MGHRA and CDR2 YSYEKL. CDR3 DNA: TGCGCCAGCAGCCAAACCCCCGGGACAGGGAATGAAAAACTGTTTTTT. As protein: CASSQTPGTGNEKLFF.

The V gene is TRBV30, the J gene TRBJ1-1, with D possibly being TRBD1 (5 bases). Germline CDR1 reads GTSNPN; CDR2 reads SVGIG (reference sequence). Trimming pared 0 bases from V and 4 bases from J, leaving 15 bases between. The CDR3 is made up of 15 amino acids. The CDR3 DNA reads as TGTGCCTGGAGTGTACTAGGGGAAAGAGTCACTGAAGCTTTCTTT. Translating it yields CAWSVLGERVTEAFF.

The V call is TRBV7-2, the J call TRBJ1-6, with D unresolved. V was clipped by 5 bases and J by 12 bases, with 17 bases between them. Germline loops: CDR1 SGHTA, CDR2 FQGNSA. The CDR3 runs to 14 residues. The chain's CDR3 is CASSLNPRSGPLHF. Here the CDR3 DNA reads TGTGCCAGCAGCCTCAACCCTCGGTCGGGACCCCTCCACTTT.

The genes are TRBV30 and TRBJ1-6; maybe TRBD1 (5 bases). CDR3 size: 15 residues. Trimming removed 4 bases at V and 10 bases at J, with 20 bases between. Per germline, CDR1 GTSNPN and CDR2 SVGIG (reference sequence). CDR3 protein: CAWTIRGGDGSPLHF. CDR3 nucleotides: TGTGCCTGGACTATAAGGGGAGGGGACGGGTCACCCCTCCACTTT.

The genes are TRBV30 and TRBJ2-7, with D perhaps matching TRBD1 (6 bases). V lost 0 bases to trimming and J lost 2 bases, with 11 bases between them. Germline loops: CDR1 GTSNPN, CDR2 SVGIG (reference sequence). There are 14 residues in the CDR3. In DNA, the CDR3 is TGTGCCTGGAGTGTCCCAGGGGTCCCCTACGAGCAGTACTTC. It codes for CAWSVPGVPYEQYF.

The gene calls are TRBV30 and TRBJ2-7, with 9 bases aligning to TRBD2. Germline values: CDR1 GTSNPN, CDR2 SVGIG (reference sequence). The CDR3 covers 16 residues. After removal of 1 base from V and 4 bases from J, the junction contained 11 bases not matched to a gene. The CDR3 bases are TGTGCCTGGAGTGGGGAGCGGGGGGTGTCGGTTTACGAGCAGTACTTC. Protein sequence: CAWSGERGVSVYEQYF.